This TCR beta chain was captured by sequencing in a study of identical twins. Study-level results: Low generation probability was overrepresented in out-of-frame alpha sequences shared by twins.

About this clonotype itself: Its antigen is still unknown.

CDR1 and CDR2 (germline): SGHDT, YYEEEE. V was pared by 4 bases and J by 1 base, with 12 bases between. CDR3 length equals 15 residues. Healthy Caucasians supplied all donations. A universal primer site was created by template switching, with the cDNA bearing unique molecular identifiers. TCRdb used MiXCR to reprocess the 5' RACE reads, holding one entry per CDR3 protein. This repertoire shows under 300,000 distinct CDR3 sequences, 5.5% to 7.5% found once; its top ten account for about 14%. The sample was also linked to a second study, of T cells expressing NK-cell markers. As that report states: There remained a lack of clarity about HCMV specificity of expanded NKG2C+ T cell clones.

The chain carries TRBV5-6 and TRBJ2-4; D unclear. Material for sequencing was CD8+ T cells sorted from blood. This sequence originates from a woman aged 18-35 years in good health. This CDR3 is CASSGNVEAKNIQYF. The CDR3 nucleotides read TGTGCCAGCAGCGGGAACGTGGAGGCCAAAAACATTCAGTACTTC.